This TCR beta chain was sequenced in a study of OX40 agonist ivuxolimab in advanced cancers. Study-level findings and limits: With doses of 0.1 to 3.0 mg/kg, CD4+ and CD8+ blood T cells had undergone clonal expansion by week 6. Clonal expansion in partial responders at 0.1-3.0 mg/kg ranked among the lowest.

Patients who had autoimmune disease history or got systemic immunosuppression were left out. Some clones are missing from TCRdb's copy, which holds only in-frame ones; the method was immunoSEQ multiplex PCR. The sample records just under 65,000 clones, 75% to 90% being singletons. About this clone itself: What it recognizes is unknown.

Sequencing was performed on CD4+ or CD8+ T cells sorted from blood, taken in a trial of the OX40 agonist ivuxolimab. The clonotype originates from an adult with an advanced solid tumor such as melanoma, head and neck, liver or kidney cancer.

The CDR3 sequence is CASRRTSGTDTQYF. The CDR3 DNA follows: TGCGCCAGCAGGAGGACTAGCGGCACAGATACGCAGTATTTT. The J gene is TRBJ2-3, the V gene TRBV10-2; TRBD2 matches 9 bases. Trimming cost V 6 bases and J 1 base; bases outside gene matches: 2. CDR3 length: 14 amino acids. Looked up from germline, CDR1 is WSHSY and CDR2 is SAAADI.